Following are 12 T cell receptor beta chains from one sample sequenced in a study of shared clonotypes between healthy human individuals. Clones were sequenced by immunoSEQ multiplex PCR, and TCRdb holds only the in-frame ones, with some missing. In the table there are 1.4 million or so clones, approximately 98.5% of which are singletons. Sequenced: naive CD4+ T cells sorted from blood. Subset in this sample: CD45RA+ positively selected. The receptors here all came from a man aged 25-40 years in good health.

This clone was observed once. The CDR3 region is CASSSRWTSGNNEQYF. DNA for the CDR3: TGTGCCAGCAGTTCACGATGGACTAGCGGGAACAACGAGCAGTACTTC. The chain couples TRBV28 to TRBJ2-7, with 12 bases identical to TRBD2. Per germline, CDR1 MDHEN and CDR2 SYDVKM. The CDR3 is 16 amino acids. V lost 4 bases to trimming and J lost 5 bases; unmatched junction nucleotides: 9.

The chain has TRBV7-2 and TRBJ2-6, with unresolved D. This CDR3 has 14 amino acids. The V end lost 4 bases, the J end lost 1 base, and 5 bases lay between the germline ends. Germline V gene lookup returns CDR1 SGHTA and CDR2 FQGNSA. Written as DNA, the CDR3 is TGTGCCAGCAGCTACAGATCTGGGGCCAACGTCCTGACTTTC. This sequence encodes CASSYRSGANVLTF.

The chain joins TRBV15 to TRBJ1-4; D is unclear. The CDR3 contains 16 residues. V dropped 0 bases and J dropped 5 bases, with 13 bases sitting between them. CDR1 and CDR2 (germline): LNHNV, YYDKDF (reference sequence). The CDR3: CATSRDFLGYNEKLFF. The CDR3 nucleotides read TGTGCCACCAGCAGAGATTTCTTAGGATACAATGAAAAACTGTTTTTT.

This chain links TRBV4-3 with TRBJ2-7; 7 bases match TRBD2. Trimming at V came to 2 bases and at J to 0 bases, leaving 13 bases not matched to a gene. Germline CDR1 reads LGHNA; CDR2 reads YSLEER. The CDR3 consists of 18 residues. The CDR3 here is CASSQSVTGGGSSYEQYF. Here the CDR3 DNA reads TGCGCCAGCAGCCAAAGCGTCACGGGAGGCGGGTCCTCCTACGAGCAGTACTTC.

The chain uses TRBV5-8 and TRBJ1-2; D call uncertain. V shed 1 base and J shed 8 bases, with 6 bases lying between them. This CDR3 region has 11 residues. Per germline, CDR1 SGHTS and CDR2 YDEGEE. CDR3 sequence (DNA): TGTGCCAGCAGCTTGCCGACCGGCTACACCTTC. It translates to CASSLPTGYTF. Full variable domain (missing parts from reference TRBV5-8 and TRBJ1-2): EAGVTQSPTHLIKTRGQQATLRCSPISGHTSVYWYQQALGLGLQFLLWYDEGEERNRGNFPPRFSGRQFPNYSSELNVNALELEDSALYLCASSLPTGYTFGSGTRLTVV.

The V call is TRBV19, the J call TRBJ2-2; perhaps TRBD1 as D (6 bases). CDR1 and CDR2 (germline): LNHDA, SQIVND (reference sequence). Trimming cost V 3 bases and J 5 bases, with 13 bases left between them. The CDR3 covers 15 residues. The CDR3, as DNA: TGTGCCAGTAGTATCTTCAGGGGAAGGACCGGGGAGCTGTTTTTT. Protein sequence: CASSIFRGRTGELFF.

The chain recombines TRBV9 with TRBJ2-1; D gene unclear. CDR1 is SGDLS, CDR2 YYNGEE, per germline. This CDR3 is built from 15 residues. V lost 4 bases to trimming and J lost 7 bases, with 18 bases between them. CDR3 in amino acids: CASSTFTVGQNEQFF. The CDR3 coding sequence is TGTGCCAGCAGCACCTTCACGGTAGGGCAGAATGAGCAGTTCTTC.

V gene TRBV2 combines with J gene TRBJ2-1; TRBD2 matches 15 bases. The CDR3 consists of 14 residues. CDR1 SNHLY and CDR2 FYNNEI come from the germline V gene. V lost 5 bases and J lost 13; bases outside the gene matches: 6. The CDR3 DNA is TGTGCCAGCAGTATCGGGACTAGCGGGAGGTTACAGTTCTTC. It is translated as CASSIGTSGRLQFF.

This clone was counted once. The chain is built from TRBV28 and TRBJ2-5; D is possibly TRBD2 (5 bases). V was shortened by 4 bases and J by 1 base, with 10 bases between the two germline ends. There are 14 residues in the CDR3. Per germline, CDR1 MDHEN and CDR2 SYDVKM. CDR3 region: CASSYGGPQETQYF. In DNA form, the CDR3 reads TGTGCCAGCAGTTATGGCGGGCCCCAAGAGACCCAGTACTTC.

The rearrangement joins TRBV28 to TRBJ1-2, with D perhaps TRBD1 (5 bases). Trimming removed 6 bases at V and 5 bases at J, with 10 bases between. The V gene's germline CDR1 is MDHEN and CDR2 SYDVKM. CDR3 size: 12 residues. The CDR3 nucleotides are TGTGCCAGCAGCATGGGACTTTATGGCTACACCTTC. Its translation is CASSMGLYGYTF.

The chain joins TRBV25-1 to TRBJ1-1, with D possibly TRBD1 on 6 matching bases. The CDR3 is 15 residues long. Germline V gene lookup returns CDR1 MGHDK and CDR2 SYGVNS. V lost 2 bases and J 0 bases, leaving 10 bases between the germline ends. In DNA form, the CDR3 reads TGTGCCAGCAGTGAAGGGCAGGGGATGAACACTGAAGCTTTCTTT. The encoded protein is CASSEGQGMNTEAFF.

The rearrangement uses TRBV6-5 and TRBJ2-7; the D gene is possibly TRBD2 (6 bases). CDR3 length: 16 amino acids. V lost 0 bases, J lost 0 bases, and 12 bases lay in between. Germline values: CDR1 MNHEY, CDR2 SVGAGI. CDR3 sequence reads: CASSYSRRDPSYEQYF. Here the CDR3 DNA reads TGTGCCAGCAGTTACTCAAGGCGGGATCCCTCCTACGAGCAGTACTTC.